The 26 T cell receptor beta chains reported below all come from one sample, sequenced in a study of blood T cell repertoires in COVID-19. Some clones are missing from TCRdb's copy, which holds only in-frame ones; the method was immunoSEQ multiplex PCR. In the table there are about 94,000 clones, around 86% of which are singletons. The sequencing input was peripheral blood. The receptors were gathered from a woman older than 75 with acute or convalescent COVID-19.

The rearrangement joins TRBV14 to TRBJ2-5, with D tentatively TRBD1 (6 bases). The CDR3 sequence is 13 residues long. In germline, CDR1 is SGHDN, CDR2 FVKESK. V was pared by 4 bases and J by 6 bases, with 12 bases between. The CDR3 DNA follows: TGTGCCAGCAGCCCGGACAGCACCCAGACCCAGTACTTC. Its protein product is CASSPDSTQTQYF.

The chain is built from TRBV7-8 and TRBJ1-5; D gene ambiguous. The CDR3 has 12 amino acids. CDR1 is SGHVS and CDR2 is FQNEAQ in the germline V gene. V lost 4 bases to trimming and J lost 9 bases, with 10 bases between them. The CDR3 loop reads CASSSDYRPQHF. For the CDR3, the DNA is TGTGCCAGCAGCTCGGACTATAGGCCCCAGCATTTT.

The gene calls are TRBV9 and TRBJ2-2, with TRBD2 matching 7 bases. Germline loops: CDR1 SGDLS, CDR2 YYNGEE. The CDR3 contains 16 residues. The J segment lost 4 bases and the V segment lost 2 bases, leaving 8 bases of the junction unmatched. The CDR3 DNA reads as TGTGCCAGCAGCGTTAGCAGCGGGATTGTCACCGGGGAGCTGTTTTTT. Residues: CASSVSSGIVTGELFF.

This chain links TRBV9 with TRBJ2-2; D is undetermined. The CDR3 spans 12 residues. Germline values: CDR1 SGDLS, CDR2 YYNGEE. Deletions cut 2 bases from V and 8 bases from J, with 7 bases between. CDR3 sequence reads: CASSVILGELFF. DNA for the CDR3: TGTGCCAGCAGCGTTATACTGGGGGAGCTGTTTTTT.

V gene TRBV5-1 combines with J gene TRBJ2-7; D perhaps matches TRBD2 (6 bases). Germline CDR1 reads SGHRS; CDR2 reads YFSETQ. V shed 0 bases and J shed 1 base, with 8 bases lying between them. The CDR3 is made up of 14 amino acids. DNA of the CDR3: TGCGCCAGCAGCTTGGTGGAGGGTTCCTACGAGCAGTACTTC. Translated: CASSLVEGSYEQYF.

This clone is a singleton in its sample. The CDR3, as DNA: TGTGCCAGCTCACCGGAGCTTGCAACTAATGAAAAACTGTTTTTT. Translating it yields CASSPELATNEKLFF. V gene TRBV18 combines with J gene TRBJ1-4; D is uncertain. This CDR3 is 15 amino acids long. V dropped 3 bases and J dropped 0 bases, with 8 bases sitting between them. Germline V CDR1 and CDR2: KGHSH, LQKENI.

This chain uses TRBV6-2 or TRBV6-3 with TRBJ2-1, with TRBD1 as a possible D gene (6 bases). V was cut by 2 bases and J by 1 base, with 15 bases left in between. The CDR3 consists of 17 residues. CDR1 is MNHEY, CDR2 SVGEGT, per germline. CDR3 amino acids: CASSYPTGTLSYNEQFF. For the CDR3, the DNA is TGTGCCAGCAGTTACCCCACAGGGACCCTATCCTACAATGAGCAGTTCTTC.

V usage is TRBV4-1 and J usage is TRBJ1-3; tentatively, D is TRBD1 (5 bases). The germline CDR1 and CDR2 sequences are MGHRA and YSYEKL. CDR3 length: 15 residues. V lost 1 base, J lost 4 bases, and 11 bases lay in between. The CDR3 region has the DNA TGCGCCAGCAGCCAAGCCTCGGGGGAAGGAAACACCATATATTTT. Translation: CASSQASGEGNTIYF.

This clone has only a few counts. V is TRBV25-1 and J is TRBJ2-7, with D uncertain. V was shortened by 3 bases and J by 3 bases, with 9 bases between the two germline ends. This CDR3 spans 13 amino acids. The germline V gene has CDR1 MGHDK and CDR2 SYGVNS. The CDR3 loop reads CASSDPPYYEQYF. In nucleotides, the CDR3 is TGTGCCAGCAGTGATCCCCCGTACTACGAGCAGTACTTC.

The chain employs TRBV3-1 (or the pseudogene TRBV3-2) and TRBJ1-3; D is unresolved. The CDR3 extends over 12 amino acids. Trimming stripped 5 bases from V and 2 bases from J, with 4 bases between. Germline V lookup: CDR1 LGHDT, CDR2 YNNKEL (reference sequence). The CDR3 spells CASSGAGNTIYF. CDR3 DNA: TGTGCCAGCAGCGGAGCTGGAAACACCATATATTTT.

Points on this clone: One end of the junction is discordant with germline, which a read error may explain. The chain combines TRBV2 with TRBJ1-1; no reliable D call. Per germline, CDR1 SNHLY and CDR2 FYNNEI. This CDR3 is built from 12 residues. The CDR3 protein is CASSEAKRPPLF. The CDR3, as DNA: TGTGCCAGCAGTGAAGCGAAGCGACCCCCACTATTT.

The V call is TRBV27, the J call TRBJ1-2, with 10 bases identical to TRBD1. V lost 9 bases, J lost 4 bases, and 8 bases stayed unmatched. CDR1 and CDR2 (germline): MNHEY, SMNVEV (reference sequence). This CDR3 comprises 14 residues. The CDR3 here is CASRQGAISYGYTF. In nucleotides, the CDR3 is TGTGCCAGTCGACAGGGGGCGATTTCCTATGGCTACACCTTC.

The chain links TRBV29-1 to TRBJ1-2; the match to TRBD1 covers 8 bases. The V and J ends lost 6 bases and 7 bases, in that order; junction bases with no gene match: 7. The germline CDR1 and CDR2 sequences are SQVTM and ANQGSEA. CDR3 size: 12 residues. CDR3 sequence (DNA): TGCAGCGTCAGACAGGGGTATGGTGGCTACACCTTC. Translated: CSVRQGYGGYTF.

This clone appeared a single time. This sequence joins TRBV20-1 and TRBJ2-7; TRBD2 might be the D (5 bases). The V end was cut by 4 bases, the J end by 6 bases, with 10 bases between. Germline V lookup: CDR1 DFQATT, CDR2 SNEGSKA (reference sequence). This CDR3 region has 11 residues. DNA for the CDR3: TGCAGTGCTACTAGCTTCTCCGAGCAGTACTTC. It codes for CSATSFSEQYF.

The CDR3 DNA reads TGCGCCAGCAGCGGACGACCAGGGACAGGCCAAGAGACCCAGTACTTC. It codes for CASSGRPGTGQETQYF. V and J are TRBV5-1 and TRBJ2-5; TRBD1 matches at 8 bases. Germline CDR1 reads SGHRS; CDR2 reads YFSETQ. The CDR3 spans 16 residues. Trimming at V came to 4 bases and at J to 1 base, leaving 9 bases not matched to a gene. The full variable domain, its missing parts supplied by reference TRBV5-1 and TRBJ2-5, is KAGVTQTPRYLIKTRGQQVTLSCSPISGHRSVSWYQQTPGQGLQFLFEYFSETQRNKGNFPGRFSGRQFSNSRSEMNVSTLELGDSALYLCASSGRPGTGQETQYFGPGTRLLVL.

As DNA, the CDR3 is TGCGCCAGCAGCCAAGATTGGGGCAGGCATCAGCCCCAGCATTTT. Translation gives CASSQDWGRHQPQHF. The chain combines TRBV4-3 with TRBJ1-5; a weak D match, TRBD1 (5 bases). The germline V gene encodes CDR1 LGHNA and CDR2 YSLEER. The ends were cut back, 0 bases at V and 5 bases at J, with 11 bases in the middle. The CDR3 loop spans 15 amino acids.

The V and J genes are TRBV6-6 and TRBJ2-7, with TRBD2 identical over 7 bases. J lost 3 bases, V lost 8 bases, and 10 bases had no gene match. The CDR3 totals 14 residues. The germline gives CDR1 MNHNY, CDR2 SVGAGI (reference sequence). DNA of the CDR3: TGTGCCAGCCGAACCAGGGAGGGAAACTACGAGCAGTACTTC. Translating gives CASRTREGNYEQYF.

This chain uses TRBV10-3 with TRBJ2-3; D might be TRBD1 (5 bases). Germline lookup yields CDR1 ENHRY and CDR2 SYGVKD. V was shortened by 6 bases and J by 0 bases, with 10 bases between the two germline ends. This CDR3 spans 14 amino acids. The DNA for the CDR3 is TGTGCCATCAGAGGGGCGCCTAGCACAGATACGCAGTATTTT. The encoded protein is CAIRGAPSTDTQYF.

The chain recombines TRBV3-1 (or the pseudogene TRBV3-2) with TRBJ1-5; D is ambiguous. With 2 bases removed from V and 5 bases from J, the gap between germline ends came to 7 bases. CDR3 size: 13 residues. CDR1 and CDR2 (germline): LGHDT, YNNKEL (reference sequence). The DNA for the CDR3 is TGTGCCAGCAGCCAAAGAGATGATCAGCCCCAGCATTTT. Its translation: CASSQRDDQPQHF.

The sample holds one count of this clone. This chain links TRBV4-1 with TRBJ1-4; D unclear. CDR1 and CDR2 from the germline V gene are MGHRA and YSYEKL. Trimming took 0 bases from V and 8 from J, leaving 4 bases between them. The CDR3 is 12 residues long. In DNA form, the CDR3 reads TGCGCCAGCAGCCAAGAAGCGGAAAAACTGTTTTTT. It encodes CASSQEAEKLFF.

This chain uses TRBV11-2 with TRBJ2-2; D is perhaps TRBD2 (5 bases). This CDR3 has 16 amino acids. Germline CDR1 and CDR2: SGHAT and FQNNGV. V lost 1 base and J 4 bases, leaving 13 bases between the germline ends. CDR3 bases: TGTGCCAGCAGCTTAGTAGAGGGCATGAGCACCGGGGAGCTGTTTTTT. It codes for CASSLVEGMSTGELFF. Based on the CDR3 plus reference TRBV11-2 and TRBJ2-2, the full variable domain is EAGVAQSPRYKIIEKRQSVAFWCNPISGHATLYWYQQILGQGPKLLIQFQNNGVVDDSQLPKDRFSAERLKGVDSTLKIQPAKLEDSAVYLCASSLVEGMSTGELFFGEGSRLTVL.

CDR3 bases: TGTGCCAGCTCTCCATTACCGGGGGGAAGGTACGAGCAGTACTTC. Amino acids: CASSPLPGGRYEQYF. The chain links TRBV11-2 to TRBJ2-7; 7 bases are shared with TRBD2. Per the germline V gene, CDR1 is SGHAT and CDR2 is FQNNGV. The ends lost 8 bases at V and 4 bases at J; junction bases unmatched: 14. This CDR3 has 15 residues.

This chain joins TRBV30 and TRBJ1-5; maybe TRBD1 (6 bases). The V and J ends lost 3 bases and 5 bases respectively, with 14 bases between them. This CDR3 region has 14 residues. The V gene's germline CDR1 is GTSNPN and CDR2 SVGIG (reference sequence). CDR3 region: CAWSLGQTHQPQHF. The CDR3 nucleotides read TGTGCCTGGAGCCTCGGACAGACCCATCAGCCCCAGCATTTT.

This clone was found a few times. The chain couples TRBV30 to TRBJ2-1; 13 nucleotides match TRBD2. Germline-derived CDR1 and CDR2 are GTSNPN and SVGIG (reference sequence). V shed 3 bases, J shed 5 bases, and the junction held 4 bases outside the gene matches. CDR3 length equals 15 residues. CDR3 nucleotide sequence: TGTGCCTGGAGGGGACTAGCGGGATACAACAATGAGCAGTTCTTC. Amino acid sequence: CAWRGLAGYNNEQFF.

This chain uses TRBV27 with TRBJ2-7, with 7 positions matching TRBD1. Trimming took 5 bases from V and 1 from J; bases not matched to a gene: 8. The CDR3 is made up of 15 amino acids. Germline V gene sequence: CDR1 MNHEY, CDR2 SMNVEV (reference sequence). The CDR3, as DNA: TGTGCCAGCAGTCCCCGGCCGGGACAGTCCTACGAGCAGTACTTC. This gives the protein CASSPRPGQSYEQYF.

CDR3 DNA: TGTGCCAGCAGTTCCAGGGCCTCTGGCACCGGGGAGCTGTTTTTT. This translates into CASSSRASGTGELFF. The chain carries TRBV6-5 and TRBJ2-2, with D tentatively TRBD1 (5 bases). This CDR3 comprises 15 residues. Germline CDR1 is MNHEY and CDR2 is SVGAGI. V gave up 4 bases and J gave up 4 bases, with 13 bases separating them.